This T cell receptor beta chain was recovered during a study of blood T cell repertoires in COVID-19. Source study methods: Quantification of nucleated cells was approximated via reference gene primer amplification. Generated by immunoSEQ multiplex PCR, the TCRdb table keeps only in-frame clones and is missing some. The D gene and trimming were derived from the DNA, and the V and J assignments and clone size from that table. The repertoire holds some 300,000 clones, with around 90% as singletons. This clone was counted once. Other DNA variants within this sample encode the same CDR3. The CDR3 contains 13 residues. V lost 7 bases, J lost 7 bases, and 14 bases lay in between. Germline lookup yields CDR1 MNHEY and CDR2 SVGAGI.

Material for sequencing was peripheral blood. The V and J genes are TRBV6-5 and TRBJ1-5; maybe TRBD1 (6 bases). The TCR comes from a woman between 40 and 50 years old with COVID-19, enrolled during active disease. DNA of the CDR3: TGTGCCAGCACCGCAGGGGTCAGCCAGCCCCAGCATTTT. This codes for CASTAGVSQPQHF.